These 3 T cell receptor beta chains were sequenced from one sample in a study of blood T cell repertoires in COVID-19. Libraries were prepared by immunoSEQ multiplex PCR; TCRdb keeps only in-frame clonotypes and omits some of them. This table holds about 240,000 clones, roughly 80% found once. Input material: peripheral blood. All receptors come from a woman aged 55-70 years with active or convalescent COVID-19.

J is TRBJ1-2 and V is TRBV6-5; 7 bases are a match to TRBD1. CDR3 length: 15 amino acids. Trimming took 11 bases from V and 0 from J; bases not matched to a gene: 12. Germline CDR1 and CDR2: MNHEY and SVGAGI. CDR3 DNA sequence: TGTGCCGCCGTGGTTATCGGACAGGCTAACTATGGCTACACCTTC. It translates to CAAVVIGQANYGYTF.

The chain combines TRBV19 with TRBJ1-2; possible D gene TRBD1, 5 bases. Trimming left V 2 bases short and J 7 bases short, with 14 bases between. Germline V gene sequence: CDR1 LNHDA, CDR2 SQIVND (reference sequence). The CDR3 sequence is 14 residues long. The CDR3 spells CASSIRGLYGGYTF. CDR3 coding DNA: TGTGCCAGTAGTATAAGGGGACTATATGGTGGCTACACCTTC.

V and J are TRBV14 and TRBJ2-7, with D possibly matching TRBD1 (6 bases). This CDR3 has 15 amino acids. From germline, CDR1 is SGHDN and CDR2 FVKESK. The V and J ends lost 3 bases and 0 bases respectively, with 12 bases between them. CDR3 sequence: CASSHTGQTSYEQYF. CDR3 coding DNA: TGTGCCAGCAGCCACACCGGACAGACCTCCTACGAGCAGTACTTC. The full variable domain, rest sourced from reference TRBV14 and TRBJ2-7, is EAGVTQFPSHSVIEKGQTVTLRCDPISGHDNLYWYRRVMGKEIKFLLHFVKESKQDESGMPNNRFLAERTGGTYSTLKVQPAELEDSGVYFCASSHTGQTSYEQYFGPGTRLTVT.